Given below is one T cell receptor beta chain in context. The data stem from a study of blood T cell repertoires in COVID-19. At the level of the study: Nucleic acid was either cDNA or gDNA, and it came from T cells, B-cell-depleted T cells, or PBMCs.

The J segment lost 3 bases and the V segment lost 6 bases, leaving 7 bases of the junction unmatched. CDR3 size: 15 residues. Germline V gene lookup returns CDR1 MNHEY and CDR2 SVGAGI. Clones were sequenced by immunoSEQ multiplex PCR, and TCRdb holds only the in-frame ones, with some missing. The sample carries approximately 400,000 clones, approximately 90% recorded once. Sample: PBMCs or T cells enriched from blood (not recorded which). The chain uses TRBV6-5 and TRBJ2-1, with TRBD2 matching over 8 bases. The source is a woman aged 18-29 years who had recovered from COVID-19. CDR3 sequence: CASRLLAAFYNEQFF. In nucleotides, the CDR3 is TGTGCCAGCAGACTACTAGCGGCCTTCTACAATGAGCAGTTCTTC.